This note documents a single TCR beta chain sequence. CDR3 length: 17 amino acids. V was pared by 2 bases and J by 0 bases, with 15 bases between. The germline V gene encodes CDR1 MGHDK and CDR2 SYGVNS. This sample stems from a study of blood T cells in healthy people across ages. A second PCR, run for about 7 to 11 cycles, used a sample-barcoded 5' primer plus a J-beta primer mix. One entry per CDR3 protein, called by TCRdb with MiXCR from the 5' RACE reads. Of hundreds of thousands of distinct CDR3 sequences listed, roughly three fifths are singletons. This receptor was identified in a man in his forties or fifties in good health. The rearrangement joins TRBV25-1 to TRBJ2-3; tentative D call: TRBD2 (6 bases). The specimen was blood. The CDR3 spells CASSETPGLISTDTQYF. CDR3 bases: TGTGCCAGCAGTGAAACCCCGGGACTTATTAGCACAGATACGCAGTATTTT.